Following are 32 T cell receptor beta chains from one sample sequenced in a study of control samples from healthy donors and cancer patients. Assay used: immunoSEQ multiplex PCR; TCRdb lists only in-frame clones, some missing. The sample lists 140,000 or so clones; roughly 90% were seen once. The source material was blood. The receptor set was obtained from a young man in good health.

The table lists this clone with a count of one. The gene calls are TRBV11-3 and TRBJ1-3; D possibly corresponds to TRBD1 (5 bases). The CDR3 sequence is 14 residues long. Germline V gives CDR1 SGHNT, CDR2 YENEEA. The V gene lost 5 bases and the J gene lost 2 bases, with 10 bases spanning the gap. This CDR3 reads CASSHGTAGNTIYF. The DNA for the CDR3 is TGTGCCAGCAGCCACGGGACGGCTGGAAACACCATATATTTT.

The rearrangement joins TRBV4-3 to TRBJ1-2, with D unresolved. Germline V CDR1 and CDR2: LGHNA, YSLEER. Trimming took 0 bases from V and 7 from J, leaving 12 bases between them. The CDR3 consists of 14 residues. CDR3 DNA sequence: TGCGCCAGCAGCCAAGATGGGGTAGTGGCTGGCTACACCTTC. It is translated as CASSQDGVVAGYTF.

This chain links TRBV7-2 with TRBJ2-1, with TRBD1 matching 11 bases. V lost 6 bases, J lost 8 bases, and 9 bases stayed unmatched. CDR1 and CDR2 from the germline V gene are SGHTA and FQGNSA. This CDR3 comprises 15 residues. CDR3 coding DNA: TGTGCCAGCAGGATACCGGGACAGGGGGTGCATGAGCAGTTCTTC. This encodes CASRIPGQGVHEQFF.

This chain connects TRBV19 to TRBJ1-2; possible D gene TRBD1, 5 bases. Deletions cut 3 bases from V and 2 bases from J, with 7 bases between. CDR1 and CDR2 from the germline V gene are LNHDA and SQIVND (reference sequence). CDR3 length equals 13 residues. The CDR3 DNA is TGTGCCAGTAGTATGGGGGGGAACTATGGCTACACCTTC. Protein product: CASSMGGNYGYTF.

The J gene is TRBJ2-2, the V gene TRBV27; D is possibly TRBD2 (5 bases). Germline CDR1 and CDR2: MNHEY and SMNVEV (reference sequence). This CDR3 has 16 amino acids. Trimming pared 8 bases from V and 5 bases from J, leaving 21 bases between. In nucleotides, the CDR3 is TGTGCCAGCTCCTACTACGGCCGTCGGGGTACCGGGGAGCTGTTTTTT. Translation: CASSYYGRRGTGELFF.

The chain employs TRBV12-5 and TRBJ2-5; 11 bases line up with TRBD1. CDR1 and CDR2 (germline): LGHNT, FRNRAP. CDR3 size: 14 residues. V gave up 8 bases and J gave up 7 bases; unmatched junction bases: 9. This CDR3 reads CASRGTGGAGTQYF. CDR3 nucleotide sequence: TGTGCTAGTAGAGGGACAGGGGGTGCAGGGACCCAGTACTTC.

The chain uses TRBV7-2 and TRBJ1-2, with 12 bases matching TRBD1. Germline V gene lookup returns CDR1 SGHTA and CDR2 FQGNSA. The J segment lost 4 bases and the V segment lost 5 bases, leaving 8 bases of the junction unmatched. The CDR3 has 16 residues. The CDR3 spells CASSRDRGRSGYGYTF. The CDR3, as DNA: TGTGCCAGCAGCCGGGACAGGGGGCGGTCGGGCTATGGCTACACCTTC.

The chain couples TRBV7-2 to TRBJ2-5, with TRBD1 identical over 7 bases. The CDR3 totals 13 residues. V was clipped by 5 bases and J by 2 bases; unmatched bases: 2. Germline CDR1 SGHTA, CDR2 FQGNSA. Written as DNA, the CDR3 is TGTGCCAGCAGCCAGGACAGGCAAGAGACCCAGTACTTC. Translated: CASSQDRQETQYF.

This chain connects TRBV6-6 to TRBJ1-1; D not resolved. Germline V gene lookup returns CDR1 MNHNY and CDR2 SVGAGI (reference sequence). The CDR3 sequence is 12 residues long. Trimming stripped 7 bases from V and 1 base from J, with 7 bases between. The CDR3 spells CASIRQNTEAFF. CDR3 coding DNA: TGTGCCAGCATTCGGCAGAACACTGAAGCTTTCTTT.

The CDR3 region is CASSPGSGWNEQFF. The CDR3 nucleotides read TGCGCCAGCAGCCCTGGGTCAGGGTGGAATGAGCAGTTCTTC. This chain connects TRBV5-1 to TRBJ2-1; possibly TRBD1 for D (5 bases). The CDR3 has 14 amino acids. Per the germline V gene, CDR1 is SGHRS and CDR2 is YFSETQ. V was cut by 4 bases and J by 7 bases, with 15 bases left in between.

The chain couples TRBV3-1 (or the pseudogene TRBV3-2) to TRBJ2-7, with a tentative D call TRBD2 (5 bases). Germline assignment: CDR1 LGHDT and CDR2 YNNKEL (reference sequence). Trimming stripped 4 bases from V and 4 bases from J, with 23 bases between. The CDR3 runs 17 residues. CDR3 amino acids: CASSPRRPTRGIYEQYF. The CDR3 DNA follows: TGTGCCAGCAGCCCACGGAGGCCAACCCGGGGTATATACGAGCAGTACTTC.

The gene calls are TRBV3-1 (or the pseudogene TRBV3-2) and TRBJ1-2; possibly TRBD1 for D (6 bases). With 4 bases removed from V and 2 bases from J, the gap between germline ends came to 14 bases. The CDR3 spans 15 residues. From germline, CDR1 is LGHDT and CDR2 YNNKEL (reference sequence). CDR3 in DNA: TGTGCCAGCAGCCCGACCTACCAGGGGAACTATGGCTACACCTTC. Translated, it gives CASSPTYQGNYGYTF.

The rearrangement uses TRBV7-2 and TRBJ1-2, with 7 bases lining up with TRBD1. The CDR3 has 14 residues. Unmatched junction bases numbered 8, after V lost 5 bases and J lost 5 bases. The V gene's germline CDR1 is SGHTA and CDR2 FQGNSA. The CDR3 DNA follows: TGTGCCAGCAGCCAAAGACAGGGCGAGTATGGCTACACCTTC. Protein product: CASSQRQGEYGYTF.

The chain couples TRBV29-1 to TRBJ2-5, with D perhaps TRBD1 or TRBD2 (5 bases each). Trimming shortened V by 7 bases and J by 2 bases, and 11 bases separated the two germline ends. This CDR3 is built from 12 residues. Germline V lookup: CDR1 SQVTM, CDR2 ANQGSEA. The CDR3 coding sequence is TGCAGCGCCTCCGGGGCACAAGAGACCCAGTACTTC. It translates to CSASGAQETQYF.

J is TRBJ1-1 and V is TRBV9; 10 nucleotides line up with TRBD1. The ends lost 4 bases at V and 5 bases at J; junction bases unmatched: 8. Germline V CDR1 and CDR2: SGDLS, YYNGEE. The CDR3 runs 15 residues. CDR3: CASSIRDRGGTEAFF. CDR3 nucleotide sequence: TGTGCCAGCAGCATCCGGGACAGGGGAGGAACTGAAGCTTTCTTT.

The chain employs TRBV18 and TRBJ2-3, with 8 bases fitting TRBD1. Trimming removed 6 bases from V and 0 bases from J; junction bases left unmatched: 2. Germline V gives CDR1 KGHSH, CDR2 LQKENI. The CDR3 contains 14 residues. This CDR3 reads CASSGDRSTDTQYF. The CDR3, as DNA: TGTGCCAGCTCGGGGGACAGGAGCACAGATACGCAGTATTTT.

V usage is TRBV7-3 and J usage is TRBJ2-3; D remains ambiguous. Germline-derived CDR1 and CDR2 are SGHTA and FQGTGA. Trimming took 5 bases from V and 2 from J, leaving 8 bases between them. CDR3 length: 13 residues. CDR3 nucleotide sequence: TGTGCCAGCAGCACCCAACCCACAGATACGCAGTATTTT. Its translation: CASSTQPTDTQYF.

V usage is TRBV7-9 and J usage is TRBJ1-5; 10 nucleotides line up with TRBD1. The CDR3 has 18 amino acids. Germline V CDR1 and CDR2: SEHNR, FQNEAQ (reference sequence). With 4 bases clipped from V and 1 base from J, the junction kept 10 bases outside the gene matches. The CDR3 bases are TGTGCCAGCAGCTACCGAGGGGACAGGGGTAGGAGCAATCAGCCCCAGCATTTT. This sequence encodes CASSYRGDRGRSNQPQHF.

The chain has TRBV27 and TRBJ1-5, with 8 positions matching TRBD1. The CDR3 loop spans 14 amino acids. Germline V lookup: CDR1 MNHEY, CDR2 SMNVEV (reference sequence). J lost 2 bases, V lost 6 bases, and 3 bases had no gene match. The CDR3 DNA reads TGTGCCAGCAGGCCGACAGGGGGCAATCAGCCCCAGCATTTT. It is translated as CASRPTGGNQPQHF.

This chain joins TRBV9 and TRBJ2-1, with D possibly being TRBD1 (5 bases). V lost 4 bases and J lost 4, with 15 bases in between. Germline V gives CDR1 SGDLS, CDR2 YYNGEE. CDR3 size: 15 residues. The DNA of the CDR3 is TGTGCCAGCAGCCACCAGGACACGACTTACAATGAGCAGTTCTTC. This translates into CASSHQDTTYNEQFF.

For the CDR3, the DNA is TGTGCCAGCAGTTTATTTACTAGGGCGGGGGGGGCCAATGAGCAGTTCTTC. Encoded protein: CASSLFTRAGGANEQFF. The chain has TRBV27 and TRBJ2-1; 9 bases agree with TRBD2. Germline loops: CDR1 MNHEY, CDR2 SMNVEV (reference sequence). Unmatched junction bases numbered 10, after V lost 1 base and J lost 6 bases. CDR3 length: 17 amino acids.

As regards this clone: At the DNA level, this CDR3 is encoded by other sequences in the same sample as well. The rearrangement links TRBV5-1 to TRBJ1-1, with D perhaps TRBD1 (5 bases). This CDR3 has 14 residues. Germline CDR1 SGHRS, CDR2 YFSETQ. V was shortened by 4 bases and J by 1 base, with 11 bases between the two germline ends. CDR3 nucleotides: TGCGCCAGCAGCGCAGGAACAGGGAACACTGAAGCTTTCTTT. Translation gives CASSAGTGNTEAFF.

The chain couples TRBV3-1 (or the pseudogene TRBV3-2) to TRBJ2-7; the D gene is possibly TRBD1 (6 bases). Trimming pared 4 bases from V and 3 bases from J, leaving 13 bases between. Germline V lookup: CDR1 LGHDT, CDR2 YNNKEL (reference sequence). The CDR3 totals 14 residues. CDR3 DNA: TGTGCCAGCAGCCCCAGGGGCCACAGCTACGAGCAGTACTTC. It encodes CASSPRGHSYEQYF.

V gene TRBV5-6 combines with J gene TRBJ1-1; perhaps TRBD1 as D (5 bases). The CDR3 length is 14 residues. Germline CDR1 reads SGHDT; CDR2 reads YYEEEE. Trimming removed 2 bases from V and 1 base from J, with 9 bases in between. DNA of the CDR3: TGTGCCAGCAGCTTCCGCACAGGGAACACTGAAGCTTTCTTT. Translated: CASSFRTGNTEAFF.

This chain links TRBV19 with TRBJ2-6, with D uncertain. Trimming took off 7 bases at V and 0 bases at J, with 4 bases between the two ends. The CDR3 spans 13 residues. Per germline, CDR1 LNHDA and CDR2 SQIVND (reference sequence). The CDR3 here is CASTTSGANVLTF. CDR3 bases: TGTGCCAGTACCACCTCTGGGGCCAACGTCCTGACTTTC.

The chain is built from TRBV18 and TRBJ2-2; 10 bases are a match to TRBD2. In germline, CDR1 is KGHSH, CDR2 LQKENI. The CDR3 has 14 amino acids. V was clipped by 0 bases and J by 8 bases; unmatched bases: 0. Written as DNA, the CDR3 is TGTGCCAGCTCACCACCGGGACTAGCGGGGGAGCTGTTTTTT. This translates into CASSPPGLAGELFF. Combining the CDR3 with reference TRBV18 and TRBJ2-2 gives the whole variable domain NAGVMQNPRHLVRRRGQEARLRCSPMKGHSHVYWYRQLPEEGLKFMVYLQKENIIDESGMPKERFSAEFPKEGPSILRIQQVVRGDSAAYFCASSPPGLAGELFFGEGSRLTVL.

V gene TRBV2 combines with J gene TRBJ1-2, with D possibly being TRBD1 (5 bases). Trimming removed 6 bases at V and 3 bases at J, with 23 bases between. The CDR3 sequence is 17 residues long. The germline V gene encodes CDR1 SNHLY and CDR2 FYNNEI. The CDR3 DNA is TGTGCCAGCAGAAAGGGGCAGTCAGAACGCGGCGACTATGGCTACACCTTC. Residues: CASRKGQSERGDYGYTF.

V is TRBV7-2 and J is TRBJ1-5; D gene uncertain. The CDR3 loop spans 16 amino acids. Germline assignment: CDR1 SGHTA and CDR2 FQGNSA. V was clipped by 1 base and J by 2 bases, with 12 bases between them. CDR3 coding DNA: TGTGCCAGCAGCTTAGTTCCTGGGTTCGGCAATCAGCCCCAGCATTTT. This codes for CASSLVPGFGNQPQHF.

V and J are TRBV5-5 and TRBJ2-7; no reliable D call. The CDR3 has 13 residues. The germline V and J ends were trimmed by 2 bases and 7 bases, with 13 bases remaining between them. Germline loops: CDR1 SGHKS, CDR2 YYEKEE (reference sequence). The CDR3 loop reads CASSLDTLGEQYF. The CDR3 DNA follows: TGTGCCAGCAGCTTAGACACACTCGGGGAGCAGTACTTC.

V gene TRBV6-5 combines with J gene TRBJ1-5; tentative D call: TRBD1 (6 bases). The germline gives CDR1 MNHEY, CDR2 SVGAGI. The CDR3 loop spans 15 amino acids. V lost 6 bases and J 5 bases, leaving 17 bases between the germline ends. CDR3 protein: CASSRTVRGDQPQHF. The DNA for the CDR3 is TGTGCCAGCAGCCGGACAGTGAGGGGGGATCAGCCCCAGCATTTT.

The V and J genes are TRBV18 and TRBJ2-1, with a tentative D call TRBD2 (5 bases). The CDR3 has 16 amino acids. CDR1 KGHSH and CDR2 LQKENI come from the germline V gene. V lost 3 bases to trimming and J lost 2 bases, with 14 bases between them. CDR3 in amino acids: CASSPSEAVAYNEQFF. Written as DNA, the CDR3 is TGTGCCAGCTCACCTAGTGAAGCGGTCGCCTACAATGAGCAGTTCTTC.

The V and J genes are TRBV5-1 and TRBJ1-1; D is possibly TRBD1 (5 bases). V shed 2 bases and J shed 5 bases, with 10 bases lying between them. There are 13 residues in the CDR3. The germline V gene has CDR1 SGHRS and CDR2 YFSETQ. CDR3 in DNA: TGCGCCAGCAGCTTTTTCGGGGGTACTGAAGCTTTCTTT. Translating it yields CASSFFGGTEAFF.